The present T cell receptor beta chain was sequenced within a study of post-analysis software for immune sequencing data. Background on the study: There were relapsing-remitting, secondary progressive and progressive-relapsing multiple sclerosis among the disease courses included. Study results and caveats: Controls showed significantly higher normalized Chao1 diversity than did multiple sclerosis patients. Among 5 or 6 TRBV segments more frequent in patients than controls were TRBV5-6, TRBV5-1 and TRBV20-1. F-measure co-clustering was strong for batch-matched samples.

The CDR3 contains 14 residues. Looked up from germline, CDR1 is SGHDT and CDR2 is YYEEEE. V gave up 0 bases and J gave up 7 bases, with 13 bases separating them. This clonotype has only a few counts. The antigen is not known. Carried by the TCR beta cDNA libraries were unique molecular identifiers. MiXCR, applied by TCRdb to the PCR reads, yields one record per CDR3 protein. The sample comprises about 160,000 distinct CDR3 sequences, roughly 35% of which are singletons, and under 30% rests with the top ten. This clonotype was sampled from a girl aged 10 to 17 with multiple sclerosis. Sequenced material: blood, taken after autologous hematopoietic stem cell transplantation. The chain combines TRBV5-6 with TRBJ1-2, with D tentatively TRBD1 (6 bases). The DNA for the CDR3 is TGTGCCAGCAGCTTGGCTGCAGGGGCTGGTGGCTACACCTTC. Its translation is CASSLAAGAGGYTF.